The present entry profiles one TCR beta chain with its context. Treatment indicated: around 19 received Ad26.COV2.S at low or high dose, single or two shots; about 5 received placebo; per-sample allocation not given. Sampling was performed 63 days after the first vaccine or placebo injection. CDR1 is SGHTA, CDR2 FQGNSA, per germline. V lost 4 bases to trimming and J lost 5 bases; unmatched junction nucleotides: 3. The CDR3 covers 14 residues. This specimen comes from a study of Ad26.COV2.S vaccination and SARS-CoV-2 variants. Method: immunoSEQ multiplex PCR; TCRdb's copy keeps in-frame clones and lacks some. The table shows 510,000 or so clones, with around 85% occurring only once.

The specimen comprised peripheral blood, sampled in a trial of Ad26.COV2.S vaccine versus placebo. The chain employs TRBV7-2 and TRBJ1-5; 9 nucleotides line up with TRBD1. This TCR derives from a person between 18 and 59 years old who received the Ad26.COV2.S COVID-19 vaccine or a placebo. CDR3 DNA sequence: TGTGCCAGCAGCTGGACAGGGGCCGATCAGCCCCAGCATTTT. It codes for CASSWTGADQPQHF.